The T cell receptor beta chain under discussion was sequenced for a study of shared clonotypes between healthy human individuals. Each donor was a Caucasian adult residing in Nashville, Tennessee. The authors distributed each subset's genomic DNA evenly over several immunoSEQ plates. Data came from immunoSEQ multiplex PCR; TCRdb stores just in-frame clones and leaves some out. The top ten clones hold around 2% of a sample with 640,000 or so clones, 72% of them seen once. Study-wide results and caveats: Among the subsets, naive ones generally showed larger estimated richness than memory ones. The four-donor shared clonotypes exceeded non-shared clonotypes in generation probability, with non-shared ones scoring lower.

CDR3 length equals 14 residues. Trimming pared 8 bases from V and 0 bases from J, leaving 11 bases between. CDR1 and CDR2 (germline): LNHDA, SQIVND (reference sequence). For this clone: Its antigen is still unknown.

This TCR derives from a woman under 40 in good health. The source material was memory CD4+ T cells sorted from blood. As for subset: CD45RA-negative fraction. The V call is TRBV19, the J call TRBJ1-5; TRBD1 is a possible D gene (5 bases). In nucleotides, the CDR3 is TGTGCCAGTGGGGCCCACATTAGCAATCAGCCCCAGCATTTT. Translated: CASGAHISNQPQHF.